The 14 T cell receptor beta chains reported below all come from one sample, sequenced in a study of Graves' ophthalmopathy and Graves' hyperthyroidism. The authors amplified TCR beta CDR3 regions, and they did so from RNA transcripts for repertoire sequencing. Second-round multiplex PCR came after a first-round RT-PCR that employed HTBI primers. TCRdb ran MiXCR on the multiplex PCR reads and lists one entry per CDR3 protein. This sample has roughly 400,000 distinct CDR3 sequences, with about 18% found just once. Specimen: peripheral blood. These receptors were obtained from an adult woman with stable Graves' hyperthyroidism.

The V and J genes are TRBV3-1 and TRBJ2-7, with 7 nucleotides matching TRBD1. With 1 base clipped from V and 1 base from J, the junction kept 4 bases outside the gene matches. The CDR3 runs 15 residues. CDR1 and CDR2 from the germline V gene are LGHDT and YNNKEL (reference sequence). CDR3 residues: CASSQGGQISYEQYF. The CDR3 DNA is TGTGCCAGCAGCCAAGGGGGACAGATTTCCTACGAGCAGTACTTC.

This clonotype was found many times. This chain joins TRBV25-1 and TRBJ1-6; weak D call: TRBD1 (5 bases). V dropped 8 bases and J dropped 8 bases, with 10 bases sitting between them. CDR3 length: 12 residues. Germline lookup yields CDR1 MGHDK and CDR2 SYGVNS. In DNA form, the CDR3 reads TGTGCCAGCGGGACGGGCCATTCACCCCTCCACTTT. Encoded protein: CASGTGHSPLHF.

This clonotype was seen at least ten times. The V and J genes are TRBV6-1 and TRBJ1-5; 10 positions agree with TRBD1. CDR3 length: 14 residues. V shed 6 bases, J shed 2 bases, and the junction held 1 base outside the gene matches. Germline V gene sequence: CDR1 MNHNS, CDR2 SASEGT. CDR3 in amino acids: CASRGQGRNQPQHF. The CDR3 nucleotides read TGTGCCAGCAGGGGACAGGGGCGCAATCAGCCCCAGCATTTT.

The gene calls are TRBV6-2 or TRBV6-3 and TRBJ2-5; TRBD1 matches at 11 bases. TRBJ2-7 matches the DNA end more closely, so the J call is doubtful. Looked up from germline, CDR1 is MNHEY and CDR2 is SVGEGT. This CDR3 is built from 15 residues. The CDR3 loop reads CASSYTRDRGYEQYF. The CDR3 region has the DNA TGTGCCAGCAGTTATACTCGGGACAGGGGGTACGAGCAGTACTTC.

This clonotype was detected many times. The chain recombines TRBV29-1 with TRBJ1-1; tentatively, D is TRBD1 (5 bases). V was pared by 6 bases and J by 4 bases, with 18 bases between. From germline, CDR1 is SQVTM and CDR2 ANQGSEA. The CDR3 has 14 amino acids. As DNA, the CDR3 is TGCAGCGTGCAGGGTAGTGGGAGTTCCACTGAAGCTTTCTTT. Residues: CSVQGSGSSTEAFF.

Ten or more counts support this clonotype. The chain has TRBV7-2 and TRBJ1-6; 8 bases agree with TRBD1. V lost 4 bases and J lost 10; bases outside the gene matches: 6. CDR1 and CDR2 from the germline V gene are SGHTA and FQGNSA. There are 14 residues in the CDR3. CDR3 sequence reads: CASSYDRGRSPLHF. The DNA of the CDR3 is TGTGCCAGCAGCTACGACAGGGGCCGGTCACCCCTCCACTTT.

In its sample, this clonotype was seen many times. The chain is built from TRBV6-6 and TRBJ2-7; 10 nucleotides match TRBD2. V lost 5 bases, J lost 1 base, and 14 bases stayed unmatched. CDR3 length: 18 amino acids. Germline CDR1 is MNHNY and CDR2 is SVGAGI (reference sequence). The CDR3 sequence is CASSPRTSGNIGSYEQYF. The CDR3 nucleotides read TGTGCCAGCAGTCCCCGGACTAGCGGTAACATCGGGTCCTACGAGCAGTACTTC.

This clonotype was seen repeatedly, ten times or more. The chain employs TRBV9 and TRBJ1-6, with D perhaps matching TRBD1 (5 bases). CDR3 length: 15 amino acids. Germline-derived CDR1 and CDR2 are SGDLS and YYNGEE. V shed 3 bases and J shed 10 bases, with 17 bases lying between them. CDR3 sequence: CASSGRGDYLSPLHF. The CDR3 DNA reads TGTGCCAGCAGCGGACGAGGGGACTACCTCTCACCCCTCCACTTT.

This clonotype was observed at least ten times. The chain has TRBV24-1 and TRBJ2-7; D gene unclear. The V and J ends lost 5 bases and 3 bases respectively, with 13 bases between them. CDR3 length equals 14 residues. Germline lookup yields CDR1 KGHDR and CDR2 SFDVKD. CDR3: CATSGKGLNYEQYF. The CDR3 DNA sequence: TGTGCCACCAGTGGGAAGGGTCTCAACTACGAGCAGTACTTC.

V and J are TRBV4-3 and TRBJ1-4; TRBD1 matches at 7 bases. The CDR3 totals 13 residues. The germline CDR1 and CDR2 sequences are LGHNA and YSLEER. V trimming: 5 bases; J trimming: 6 bases; junction bases outside the gene matches: 3. The CDR3 region has the DNA TGCGCCAGCAGCACTGGACAGGATGAAAAACTGTTTTTT. Residues: CASSTGQDEKLFF.

This clonotype showed up many times. This chain links TRBV27 with TRBJ1-1, with 7 bases fitting TRBD1. The CDR3 sequence is 13 residues long. CDR1 and CDR2 (germline): MNHEY, SMNVEV (reference sequence). V shed 5 bases, J shed 4 bases, and the junction held 4 bases outside the gene matches. The CDR3: CASSLNRGTEAFF. The CDR3, as DNA: TGTGCCAGCAGTCTCAACAGGGGCACTGAAGCTTTCTTT.

The chain uses TRBV28 and TRBJ2-1; 9 bases are a match to TRBD2. J gave up 4 bases and V 5 bases, and 9 bases lay outside the gene matches. The CDR3 length is 16 residues. CDR1 and CDR2 (germline): MDHEN, SYDVKM. The CDR3 sequence is CASSPLSGSLYNEQFF. CDR3 in DNA: TGTGCCAGCAGTCCTCTTAGCGGGAGCCTTTACAATGAGCAGTTCTTC. The full variable domain, rest sourced from reference TRBV28 and TRBJ2-1, is DVKVTQSSRYLVKRTGEKVFLECVQDMDHENMFWYRQDPGLGLRLIYFSYDVKMKEKGDIPEGYSVSREKKERFSLILESASTNQTSMYLCASSPLSGSLYNEQFFGPGTRLTVL.

This sequence joins TRBV10-3 and TRBJ2-7, with 8 bases fitting TRBD1. The junction had 14 bases not matched to a gene; V was cut back by 5 bases and J by 2 bases. Germline lookup yields CDR1 ENHRY and CDR2 SYGVKD. This CDR3 spans 17 amino acids. The CDR3 is CAISLGQGARQAYEQYF. For the CDR3, the DNA is TGTGCCATCAGTCTCGGGCAGGGGGCCCGACAAGCCTACGAGCAGTACTTC.

As regards this clonotype: A clone one base away is much larger, so this may be a read error. The rearrangement joins TRBV3-1 to TRBJ1-5; D call uncertain. Trimming removed 5 bases at V and 7 bases at J, with 18 bases between. Per germline, CDR1 LGHDT and CDR2 YNNKEL (reference sequence). The CDR3 has 15 amino acids. CDR3 amino acids: CASSEGSWVRQPQHF. The CDR3 DNA follows: TGTGCCAGCAGCGAAGGATCCTGGGTGAGGCAGCCCCAGCATTTT.